This section outlines one T cell receptor (beta chain) sequence together with its context. It was CD45RO-negative cells, positively selected for CCR7, that made up naive CD8 cells, with terminally differentiated effector memory CD45RA+ cells excluded. This entry comes from a study of shared clonotypes between healthy human individuals. As for the study in general: Researchers assigned three CD4 naive, three CD4 memory, two CD8 naive and one CD8 memory plate to each donor.

The data were produced by immunoSEQ multiplex PCR, yet TCRdb's version contains in-frame clones alone and is incomplete. The sample has some 2.1 million clones; 93% are singletons. Trimming removed 4 bases from V and 6 bases from J, with 13 bases in between. The CDR3 is made up of 14 amino acids. Germline CDR1 is SGHTS and CDR2 is YDEGEE. This TCR came from a man aged 18 to 30 in good health. Some clones in this sample may be carry-over from other donors' samples. The J gene is TRBJ2-2, the V gene TRBV5-8; D remains ambiguous. Sample: naive CD8+ T cells from PBMCs. The CDR3, as DNA: TGTGCCAGCAGCCCTTATGTGGTGTCCGGGGAGCTGTTTTTT. Residues: CASSPYVVSGELFF.